The 32 T cell receptor beta chains presented below share a single source sample, sequenced in a study of T cell responses to AZD1222 COVID-19 vaccine. Method: immunoSEQ multiplex PCR; TCRdb's copy keeps in-frame clones and lacks some. The sample gives 140,000 to 150,000 clones, more than 85% of which show up once; less than 15% is in the top ten. Specimen: peripheral blood, collected after recovery from COVID-19. The receptors derive from an adult who had recovered from COVID-19.

The V gene is TRBV28, the J gene TRBJ1-5, with D possibly matching TRBD1 (6 bases). CDR1 is MDHEN and CDR2 is SYDVKM in the germline V gene. The CDR3 is made up of 14 amino acids. V shed 5 bases and J shed 4 bases, with 12 bases lying between them. The CDR3 DNA reads TGTGCCAGCAGTAACAGGGTTGGGAATCAGCCCCAGCATTTT. Its protein product is CASSNRVGNQPQHF.

V is TRBV30 and J is TRBJ2-3; 7 positions agree with TRBD2. This CDR3 comprises 16 residues. J gave up 7 bases and V 0 bases, and 13 bases lay outside the gene matches. Germline CDR1 reads GTSNPN; CDR2 reads SVGIG (reference sequence). CDR3 amino acids: CAWSVSPTLTSHTQYF. CDR3 sequence (DNA): TGTGCCTGGAGTGTATCACCCACCCTGACTAGCCATACGCAGTATTTT.

In DNA form, the CDR3 reads TGTGCCAGCAGCCTTCCTGGGACAGGGAGCTCTGGAAACACCATATATTTT. The encoded protein is CASSLPGTGSSGNTIYF. The chain couples TRBV5-4 to TRBJ1-3; 9 positions agree with TRBD1. V lost 4 bases to trimming and J lost 0 bases; unmatched junction nucleotides: 8. Per the germline V gene, CDR1 is SGHNT and CDR2 is YYREEE (reference sequence). The CDR3 has 17 amino acids.

This clone appeared once. The chain employs TRBV2 and TRBJ1-5; 7 bases are a match to TRBD1. Germline CDR1 and CDR2: SNHLY and FYNNEI. Germline trimming cut 5 bases from V and 3 bases from J; bases unmatched to any gene: 10. The CDR3 totals 16 residues. The CDR3 loop reads CASSRRGQVSNQPQHF. CDR3 coding DNA: TGTGCCAGCAGTAGAAGGGGGCAAGTTTCCAATCAGCCCCAGCATTTT.

V usage is TRBV20-1 and J usage is TRBJ2-7; D is unclear. In germline, CDR1 is DFQATT, CDR2 SNEGSKA (reference sequence). The length of the CDR3 is 11 residues. V was shortened by 7 bases and J by 1 base, with 8 bases between the two germline ends. In DNA form, the CDR3 reads TGCAGTGGAACTGATTCCTACGAGCAGTACTTC. Translated, it gives CSGTDSYEQYF.

This clone was recorded a few times. The CDR3 spells CASKDTASNQPQHF. Written as DNA, the CDR3 is TGTGCCAGCAAAGATACAGCGAGCAATCAGCCCCAGCATTTT. The chain carries TRBV2 and TRBJ1-5; D is unresolved. The length of the CDR3 is 14 residues. Germline CDR1 and CDR2: SNHLY and FYNNEI. V lost 7 bases, J lost 1 base, and 11 bases lay in between.

The genes are TRBV7-8 and TRBJ1-5, with D hard to call. Trimming left V 5 bases short and J 2 bases short, with 10 bases between. CDR1 and CDR2 (germline): SGHVS, FQNEAQ. CDR3 length: 14 residues. CDR3 bases: TGTGCCAGCAGCCGTTTAGTGGGCAATCAGCCCCAGCATTTT. As protein: CASSRLVGNQPQHF.

CDR3 sequence reads: CASSQEGGPLKNQPQHF. CDR3 coding DNA: TGCGCCAGCAGCCAAGAAGGGGGCCCCCTTAAAAATCAGCCCCAGCATTTT. The V call is TRBV4-1, the J call TRBJ1-5, with 7 bases aligning to TRBD1. The CDR3 runs to 17 residues. V shed 0 bases and J 4 bases; nucleotides not matched to a gene: 9. The germline gives CDR1 MGHRA, CDR2 YSYEKL.

This clone was seen just once. The chain employs TRBV6-5 and TRBJ2-3; TRBD2 matches at 9 bases. Per germline, CDR1 MNHEY and CDR2 SVGAGI. V was pared by 6 bases and J by 4 bases, with 8 bases of the junction left unmatched. The CDR3 is made up of 15 amino acids. CDR3 in amino acids: CASRLSGRRPDTQYF. As DNA, the CDR3 is TGTGCCAGCAGACTCAGCGGGAGGCGCCCAGATACGCAGTATTTT.

This CDR3 is CASSPRGSGRIGATDTQYF. In nucleotides, the CDR3 is TGTGCCAGCAGTCCGCGGGGTAGCGGGAGGATCGGGGCCACAGATACGCAGTATTTT. The chain carries TRBV27 and TRBJ2-3; 10 nucleotides agree with TRBD2. V gave up 5 bases and J gave up 2 bases; unmatched junction bases: 16. The CDR3 is 19 residues long. Germline V CDR1 and CDR2: MNHEY, SMNVEV (reference sequence).

This chain connects TRBV4-1 to TRBJ2-7, with D maybe TRBD2 (5 bases). Germline CDR1 MGHRA, CDR2 YSYEKL. The CDR3 is made up of 17 amino acids. Trimming stripped 1 base from V and 4 bases from J, with 20 bases between. CDR3 bases: TGCGCCAGCAGCCAAGGTTTAGCTTCGGGAAAATCGTACGAGCAGTACTTC. As protein: CASSQGLASGKSYEQYF.

The chain uses TRBV10-1 and TRBJ2-2; D is perhaps TRBD1 (6 bases). The germline gives CDR1 WNHNN, CDR2 SYGVQD (reference sequence). Trimming took off 0 bases at V and 4 bases at J, with 9 bases between the two ends. This CDR3 is built from 15 residues. Here the CDR3 reads CASSESAGVTGELFF. In DNA, the CDR3 is TGCGCCAGCAGTGAGTCAGCAGGGGTCACCGGGGAGCTGTTTTTT.

V is TRBV6-5 and J is TRBJ2-5, with D unresolved. This CDR3 has 15 amino acids. Germline V lookup: CDR1 MNHEY, CDR2 SVGAGI. Trimming stripped 0 bases from V and 2 bases from J, with 10 bases between. The CDR3 region has the DNA TGTGCCAGCAGTTACTCTTCAGGTCTGCAAGAGACCCAGTACTTC. Protein sequence: CASSYSSGLQETQYF.

This clone occurred once. The sample carries other DNA sequences with the same CDR3. The rearrangement uses TRBV28 and TRBJ2-7; no clear D. Deletions cut 2 bases from V and 3 bases from J, with 5 bases between. The CDR3 runs 12 residues. Per germline, CDR1 MDHEN and CDR2 SYDVKM. DNA for the CDR3: TGTGCCAGCAGTTTAAGCAGCTACGAGCAGTACTTC. Translation: CASSLSSYEQYF.

V gene TRBV19 combines with J gene TRBJ2-7; no reliable D call. V was cut by 5 bases and J by 3 bases, with 14 bases left in between. Germline V lookup: CDR1 LNHDA, CDR2 SQIVND (reference sequence). The CDR3 totals 14 residues. The CDR3 loop is CASSGSVLFYEQYF. Here the CDR3 DNA reads TGTGCCAGTAGTGGATCGGTTCTATTCTACGAGCAGTACTTC.

This clone was counted many times. The chain recombines TRBV6-2 or TRBV6-3 with TRBJ2-7; 8 positions agree with TRBD2. The V and J ends lost 2 bases and 7 bases, in that order; junction bases with no gene match: 13. The CDR3 covers 16 residues. Per germline, CDR1 MNHEY and CDR2 SVGEGT. This chain's CDR3 is CASSYPPRGGMGEQYF. CDR3 in DNA: TGTGCCAGCAGTTACCCCCCTCGGGGGGGAATGGGGGAGCAGTACTTC.

The chain employs TRBV5-1 and TRBJ2-7, with 10 bases matching TRBD2. J gave up 2 bases and V 5 bases, and 7 bases lay outside the gene matches. Per germline, CDR1 SGHRS and CDR2 YFSETQ. The CDR3 sequence is 15 residues long. The CDR3 sequence: CASRVGTSATYEQYF. The CDR3 DNA sequence: TGCGCCAGCAGGGTCGGGACTAGCGCTACCTACGAGCAGTACTTC.

This clone was counted a single time. This chain joins TRBV2 and TRBJ2-2; D gene uncertain. Germline lookup yields CDR1 SNHLY and CDR2 FYNNEI. CDR3 length equals 13 residues. The germline V and J ends were trimmed by 7 bases and 5 bases, with 11 bases remaining between them. CDR3 in amino acids: CASMQDQTGELFF. The CDR3 nucleotides are TGTGCCAGCATGCAGGATCAGACCGGGGAGCTGTTTTTT. Complete variable domain (other parts from reference TRBV2 and TRBJ2-2): EPEVTQTPSHQVTQMGQEVILRCVPISNHLYFYWYRQILGQKVEFLVSFYNNEISEKSEIFDDQFSVERPDGSNFTLKIRSTKLEDSAMYFCASMQDQTGELFFGEGSRLTVL.

The CDR3 DNA sequence: TGTGCCAGCAGTCCGTACCCGGACGGGACTGAAGCTTTCTTT. Translating gives CASSPYPDGTEAFF. The V call is TRBV27, the J call TRBJ1-1; D unclear. The CDR3 consists of 14 residues. The germline V gene encodes CDR1 MNHEY and CDR2 SMNVEV (reference sequence). Trimming left V 5 bases short and J 5 bases short, with 15 bases between.

The chain is built from TRBV5-1 and TRBJ2-5; D possibly matches TRBD1 or TRBD2 (5 bases each). Germline V CDR1 and CDR2: SGHRS, YFSETQ. V was shortened by 6 bases and J by 6 bases, with 12 bases between the two germline ends. The CDR3 totals 12 residues. The CDR3 sequence: CASKIEGQTQYF. CDR3 DNA sequence: TGCGCCAGCAAGATTGAGGGACAGACCCAGTACTTC.

The genes are TRBV29-1 and TRBJ1-2, with no clear D. This CDR3 contains 14 residues. The V gene's germline CDR1 is SQVTM and CDR2 ANQGSEA. V gave up 3 bases and J gave up 4 bases, with 15 bases separating them. The CDR3 loop is CSVDGYSRSYGYTF. Here the CDR3 DNA reads TGCAGCGTTGACGGTTACAGCCGCTCCTATGGCTACACCTTC.

The rearrangement uses TRBV5-5 and TRBJ2-4, with D hard to call. Germline CDR1 SGHKS, CDR2 YYEKEE (reference sequence). This CDR3 is built from 11 residues. Trimming took off 2 bases at V and 5 bases at J, with 2 bases between the two ends. CDR3 in DNA: TGTGCCAGCAGCTTCGAAAACATTCAGTACTTC. Encoded protein: CASSFENIQYF.

This rearrangement joins TRBV12-5 to TRBJ1-3; D perhaps matches TRBD1 (6 bases). Germline V gene lookup returns CDR1 LGHNT and CDR2 FRNRAP. The V end lost 6 bases, the J end lost 3 bases, and 18 bases lay between the germline ends. The CDR3 has 16 residues. The CDR3 loop is CASGGGQGLYGNTIYF. The CDR3 nucleotides are TGTGCTAGTGGCGGGGGGCAGGGCCTTTATGGAAACACCATATATTTT.

This chain connects TRBV9 to TRBJ2-3; 7 nucleotides match TRBD1. V shed 0 bases, J shed 2 bases, and the junction held 3 bases outside the gene matches. From germline, CDR1 is SGDLS and CDR2 YYNGEE. This CDR3 is built from 15 residues. Written as DNA, the CDR3 is TGTGCCAGCAGCGTAGTAGGGGGCCCCACAGATACGCAGTATTTT. Translation: CASSVVGGPTDTQYF.

This clone turned up a few times. The chain links TRBV28 to TRBJ1-2, with D tentatively TRBD1 (6 bases). Per germline, CDR1 MDHEN and CDR2 SYDVKM. The CDR3 consists of 12 residues. Trimming pared 7 bases from V and 7 bases from J, leaving 13 bases between. CDR3 coding DNA: TGTGCCAGCACGGCAGGGGCCGGTGGCTACACCTTC. Translated, it gives CASTAGAGGYTF.

This chain connects TRBV5-1 to TRBJ2-1; 11 nucleotides agree with TRBD1. V trimming: 4 bases; J trimming: 7 bases; junction bases outside the gene matches: 4. The CDR3 is 14 amino acids. From germline, CDR1 is SGHRS and CDR2 YFSETQ. This CDR3 reads CASSVRDRGNEQFF. The DNA of the CDR3 is TGCGCCAGCAGCGTCCGGGACAGGGGGAATGAGCAGTTCTTC.

This chain connects TRBV11-1 to TRBJ2-1; 8 bases agree with TRBD2. Germline CDR1 reads SGHAT; CDR2 reads FQDESV (reference sequence). The CDR3 is 16 residues long. This CDR3 is CATAREAPKGPNEQFF. The DNA for the CDR3 is TGTGCGACGGCGCGGGAGGCCCCTAAAGGGCCCAATGAGCAGTTCTTC. Combining the CDR3 with reference TRBV11-1 and TRBJ2-1 gives the whole variable domain EAEVAQSPRYKITEKSQAVAFWCDPISGHATLYWYRQILGQGPELLVQFQDESVVDDSQLPKDRFSAERLKGVDSTLKIQPAELGDSAMYLCATAREAPKGPNEQFFGPGTRLTVL.

The rearrangement joins TRBV7-3 to TRBJ2-2, with D possibly TRBD1 on 6 matching bases. CDR3 length: 14 amino acids. The V and J ends lost 8 bases and 1 base respectively, with 11 bases between them. CDR1 is SGHTA, CDR2 FQGTGA, per germline. DNA for the CDR3: TGTGCCAGCGAAAGGGGGAAGAACACCGGGGAGCTGTTTTTT. This encodes CASERGKNTGELFF.

The chain employs TRBV28 and TRBJ2-7; D remains unclear. The V end was cut by 2 bases, the J end by 3 bases, with 17 bases between. The germline V gene has CDR1 MDHEN and CDR2 SYDVKM. This CDR3 is built from 16 residues. CDR3 amino acids: CASSLAGSRFFYEQYF. The CDR3 DNA sequence: TGTGCCAGCAGTTTAGCTGGGTCGAGGTTTTTCTACGAGCAGTACTTC.

The rearrangement links TRBV28 to TRBJ1-2, with D uncertain. The CDR3 covers 13 residues. Trimming cost V 6 bases and J 8 bases, with 16 bases left between them. CDR1 MDHEN and CDR2 SYDVKM come from the germline V gene. Written as DNA, the CDR3 is TGTGCCAGCAGCTCCCTGACCAGGAAGGGCTACACCTTC. Translating gives CASSSLTRKGYTF.

J is TRBJ2-3 and V is TRBV5-1; D remains ambiguous. CDR1 is SGHRS, CDR2 YFSETQ, per germline. The CDR3 sequence is 15 residues long. Trimming left V 4 bases short and J 1 base short, with 13 bases between. The CDR3 bases are TGCGCCAGCAGCCTTGGGTCAGCCGGCACAGATACGCAGTATTTT. Protein sequence: CASSLGSAGTDTQYF.

This clone appeared once. This chain links TRBV7-2 with TRBJ1-6; D not resolved. Between the trimmed V and J ends, which lost 5 bases and 14 bases, there was a span of 19 bases. This CDR3 is built from 14 residues. CDR1 SGHTA and CDR2 FQGNSA come from the germline V gene. The CDR3 coding sequence is TGTGCCAGCAGCAAGGAGGGTTTGGTGGGTTCCCTCCACTTT. This sequence encodes CASSKEGLVGSLHF.